This TCR beta chain stems from a study of PD-1 blockade in classical Hodgkin lymphoma. This CDR3 is 17 amino acids long. V gave up 3 bases and J gave up 7 bases; unmatched junction bases: 11. From germline, CDR1 is KGHSH and CDR2 LQKENI. The method was immunoSEQ multiplex PCR; TCRdb's version includes in-frame clones alone and lacks a portion of them. In the table there are some 96,000 clones, approximately 83% of which are singletons. Each and every patient relapsed after autologous stem cell transplantation, and patients got differing brentuximab vedotin exposure. The V gene is TRBV18, the J gene TRBJ2-7, with TRBD2 matching 14 bases. The receptor comes from a human donor with classical Hodgkin lymphoma. The sample was peripheral blood mononuclear cells (PBMCs), taken at baseline. The CDR3 DNA reads TGTGCCAGCTCACCGGGACTAGCGGGAGAACGTACTTTGGAGCAGTACTTC. Its translation: CASSPGLAGERTLEQYF. The full variable domain, its missing parts supplied by reference TRBV18 and TRBJ2-7, is NAGVMQNPRHLVRRRGQEARLRCSPMKGHSHVYWYRQLPEEGLKFMVYLQKENIIDESGMPKERFSAEFPKEGPSILRIQQVVRGDSAAYFCASSPGLAGERTLEQYFGPGTRLTVT.